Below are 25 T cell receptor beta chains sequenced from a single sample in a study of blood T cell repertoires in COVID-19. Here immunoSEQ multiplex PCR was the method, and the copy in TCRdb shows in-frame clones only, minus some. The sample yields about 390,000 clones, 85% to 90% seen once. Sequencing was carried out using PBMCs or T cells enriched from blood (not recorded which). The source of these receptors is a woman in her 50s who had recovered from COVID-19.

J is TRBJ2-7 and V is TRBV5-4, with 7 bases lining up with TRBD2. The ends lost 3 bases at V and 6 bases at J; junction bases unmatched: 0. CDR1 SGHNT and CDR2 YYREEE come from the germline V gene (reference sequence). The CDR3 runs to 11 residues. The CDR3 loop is CASSWEGEQYF. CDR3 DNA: TGTGCCAGCAGCTGGGAGGGCGAGCAGTACTTC.

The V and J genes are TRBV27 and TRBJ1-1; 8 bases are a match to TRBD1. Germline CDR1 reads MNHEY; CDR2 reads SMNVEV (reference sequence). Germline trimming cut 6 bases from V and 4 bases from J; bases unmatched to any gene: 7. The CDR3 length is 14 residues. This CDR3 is CASSRTGRVTEAFF. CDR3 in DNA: TGTGCCAGCAGCAGGACAGGGAGGGTCACTGAAGCTTTCTTT.

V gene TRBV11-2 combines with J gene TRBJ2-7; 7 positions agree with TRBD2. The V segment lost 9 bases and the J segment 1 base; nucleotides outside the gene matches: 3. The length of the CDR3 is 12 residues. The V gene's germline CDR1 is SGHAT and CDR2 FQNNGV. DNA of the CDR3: TGTGCCAGGATCGGGAGGTCCTACGAGCAGTACTTC. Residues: CARIGRSYEQYF. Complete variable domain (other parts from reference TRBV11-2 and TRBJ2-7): EAGVAQSPRYKIIEKRQSVAFWCNPISGHATLYWYQQILGQGPKLLIQFQNNGVVDDSQLPKDRFSAERLKGVDSTLKIQPAKLEDSAVYLCARIGRSYEQYFGPGTRLTVT.

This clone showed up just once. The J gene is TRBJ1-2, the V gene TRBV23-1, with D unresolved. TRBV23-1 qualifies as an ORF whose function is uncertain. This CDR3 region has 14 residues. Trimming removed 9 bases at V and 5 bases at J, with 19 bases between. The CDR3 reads CARPLWRSAYGYTF. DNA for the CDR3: TGCGCCAGGCCCCTCTGGAGGTCGGCTTATGGCTACACCTTC.

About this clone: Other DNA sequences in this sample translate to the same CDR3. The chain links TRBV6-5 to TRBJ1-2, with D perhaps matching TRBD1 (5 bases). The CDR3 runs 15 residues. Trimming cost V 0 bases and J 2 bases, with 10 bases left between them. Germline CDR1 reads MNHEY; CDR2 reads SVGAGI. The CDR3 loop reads CASSYSGRRNYGYTF. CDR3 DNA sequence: TGTGCCAGCAGTTACTCGGGGCGCAGAAACTATGGCTACACCTTC.

In DNA form, the CDR3 reads TGTGCCAGCCTGGGGACAGGGGGCGAAGAGACCCAGTACTTC. It codes for CASLGTGGEETQYF. The J gene is TRBJ2-5, the V gene TRBV2; 12 nucleotides line up with TRBD1. Looked up from germline, CDR1 is SNHLY and CDR2 is FYNNEI. This CDR3 has 14 amino acids. V lost 8 bases to trimming and J lost 3 bases; unmatched junction nucleotides: 4. Based on the CDR3 plus reference TRBV2 and TRBJ2-5, the full variable domain is EPEVTQTPSHQVTQMGQEVILRCVPISNHLYFYWYRQILGQKVEFLVSFYNNEISEKSEIFDDQFSVERPDGSNFTLKIRSTKLEDSAMYFCASLGTGGEETQYFGPGTRLLVL.

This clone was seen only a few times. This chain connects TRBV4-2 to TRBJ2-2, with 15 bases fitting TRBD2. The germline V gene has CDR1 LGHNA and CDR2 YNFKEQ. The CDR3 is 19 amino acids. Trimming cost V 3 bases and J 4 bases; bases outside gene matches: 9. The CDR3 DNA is TGTGCCAGCAGCCACTTTGGACTAGCGGGGGGGCGGAGCACCGGGGAGCTGTTTTTT. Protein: CASSHFGLAGGRSTGELFF.

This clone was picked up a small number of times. CDR3: CATSKLRGSGTEAFF. The CDR3 nucleotides are TGTGCCACCAGCAAACTGAGGGGGAGCGGCACTGAAGCTTTCTTT. The chain carries TRBV15 and TRBJ1-1; tentative D call: TRBD1 (6 bases). Germline V gives CDR1 LNHNV, CDR2 YYDKDF (reference sequence). V was shortened by 4 bases and J by 4 bases, with 16 bases between the two germline ends. This CDR3 spans 15 amino acids.

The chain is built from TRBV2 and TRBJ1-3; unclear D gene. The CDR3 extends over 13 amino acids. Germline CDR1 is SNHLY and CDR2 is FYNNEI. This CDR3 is CATSATSGNTIYF. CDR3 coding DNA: TGTGCTACAAGTGCCACCTCTGGAAACACCATATATTTT. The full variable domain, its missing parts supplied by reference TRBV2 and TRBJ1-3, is EPEVTQTPSHQVTQMGQEVILRCVPISNHLYFYWYRQILGQKVEFLVSFYNNEISEKSEIFDDQFSVERPDGSNFTLKIRSTKLEDSAMYFCATSATSGNTIYFGEGSWLTVV.

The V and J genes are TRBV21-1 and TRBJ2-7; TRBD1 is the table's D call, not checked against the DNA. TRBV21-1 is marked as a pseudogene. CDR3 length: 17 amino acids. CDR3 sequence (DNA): TGTGCCAGCAGCAAAGATGTACACGGACAGAAGAATTACGAGCAGTACTTC. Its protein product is CASSKDVHGQKNYEQYF.

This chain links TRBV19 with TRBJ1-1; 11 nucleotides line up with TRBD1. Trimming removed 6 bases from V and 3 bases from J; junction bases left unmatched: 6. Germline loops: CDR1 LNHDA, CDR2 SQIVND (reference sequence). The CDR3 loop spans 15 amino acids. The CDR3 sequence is CASSGWDRGDTEAFF. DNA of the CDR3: TGTGCCAGTAGCGGATGGGACAGGGGGGACACTGAAGCTTTCTTT.

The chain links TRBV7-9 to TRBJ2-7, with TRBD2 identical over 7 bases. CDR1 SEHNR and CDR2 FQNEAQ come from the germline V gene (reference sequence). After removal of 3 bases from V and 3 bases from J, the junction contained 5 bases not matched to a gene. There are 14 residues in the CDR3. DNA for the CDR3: TGTGCCAGCAGCTTTGGGGGGGACCTCTACGAGCAGTACTTC. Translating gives CASSFGGDLYEQYF.

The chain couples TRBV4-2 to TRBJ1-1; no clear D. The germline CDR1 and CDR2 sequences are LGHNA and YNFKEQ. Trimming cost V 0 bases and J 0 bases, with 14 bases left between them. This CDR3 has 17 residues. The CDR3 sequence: CASSQEFEREMNTEAFF. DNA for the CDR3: TGTGCCAGCAGCCAAGAATTTGAGCGGGAGATGAACACTGAAGCTTTCTTT.

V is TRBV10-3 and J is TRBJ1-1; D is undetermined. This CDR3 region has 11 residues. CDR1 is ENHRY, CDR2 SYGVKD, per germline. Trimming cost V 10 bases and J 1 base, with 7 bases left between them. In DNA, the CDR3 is TGTGCCACCCGGTCGAACACTGAAGCTTTCTTT. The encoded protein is CATRSNTEAFF.

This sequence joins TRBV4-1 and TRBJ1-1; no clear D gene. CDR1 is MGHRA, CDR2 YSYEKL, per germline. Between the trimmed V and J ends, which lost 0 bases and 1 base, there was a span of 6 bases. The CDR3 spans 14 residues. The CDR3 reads CASSQDQWNTEAFF. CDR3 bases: TGCGCCAGCAGCCAAGACCAGTGGAACACTGAAGCTTTCTTT.

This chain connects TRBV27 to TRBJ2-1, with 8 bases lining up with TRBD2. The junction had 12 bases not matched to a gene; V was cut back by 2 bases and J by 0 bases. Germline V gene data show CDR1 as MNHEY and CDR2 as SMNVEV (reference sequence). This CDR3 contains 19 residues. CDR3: CASSLVLGLGISSYNEQFF. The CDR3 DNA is TGTGCCAGCAGTTTAGTATTGGGACTAGGCATTAGCTCCTACAATGAGCAGTTCTTC.

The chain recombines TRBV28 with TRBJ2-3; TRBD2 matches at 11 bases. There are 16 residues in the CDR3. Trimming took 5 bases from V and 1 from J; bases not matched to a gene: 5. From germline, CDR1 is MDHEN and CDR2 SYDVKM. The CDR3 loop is CASSLILAGGTDTQYF. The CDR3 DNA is TGTGCCAGCAGTCTAATACTAGCGGGGGGCACAGATACGCAGTATTTT. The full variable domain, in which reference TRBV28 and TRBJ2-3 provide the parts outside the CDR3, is DVKVTQSSRYLVKRTGEKVFLECVQDMDHENMFWYRQDPGLGLRLIYFSYDVKMKEKGDIPEGYSVSREKKERFSLILESASTNQTSMYLCASSLILAGGTDTQYFGPGTRLTVL.

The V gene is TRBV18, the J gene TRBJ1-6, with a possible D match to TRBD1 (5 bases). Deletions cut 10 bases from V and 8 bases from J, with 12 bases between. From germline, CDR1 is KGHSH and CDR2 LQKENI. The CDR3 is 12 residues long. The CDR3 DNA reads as TGTGCCACCGGGAGGGGTGATTCACCCCTCCACTTT. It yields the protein CATGRGDSPLHF.

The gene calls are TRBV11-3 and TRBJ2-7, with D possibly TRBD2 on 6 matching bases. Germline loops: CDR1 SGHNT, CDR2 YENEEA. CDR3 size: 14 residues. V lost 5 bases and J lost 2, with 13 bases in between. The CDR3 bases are TGTGCCAGCAGCCTCGGGGGTTCACCCTACGAGCAGTACTTC. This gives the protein CASSLGGSPYEQYF.

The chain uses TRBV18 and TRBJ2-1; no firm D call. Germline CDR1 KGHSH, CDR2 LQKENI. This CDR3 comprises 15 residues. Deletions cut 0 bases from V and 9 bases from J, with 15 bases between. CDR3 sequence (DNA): TGTGCCAGCTCACCACCGCGGCCCCCCTTTAGTGAGCAGTTCTTC. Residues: CASSPPRPPFSEQFF.

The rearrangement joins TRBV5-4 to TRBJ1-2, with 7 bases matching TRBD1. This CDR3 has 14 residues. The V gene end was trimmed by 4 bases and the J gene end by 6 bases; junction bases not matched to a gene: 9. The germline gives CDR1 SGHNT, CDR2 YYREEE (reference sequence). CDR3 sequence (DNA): TGTGCCAGCAGCGTGACAGGGCTCCGGGATGGCTACACCTTC. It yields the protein CASSVTGLRDGYTF.

The CDR3 spells CASSPDRGRYYGYTF. The CDR3, as DNA: TGTGCCAGCAGCCCGGACAGGGGGCGTTATTATGGCTACACCTTC. The V and J genes are TRBV14 and TRBJ1-2; TRBD1 matches at 11 bases. CDR1 is SGHDN and CDR2 is FVKESK in the germline V gene. The trim removed 4 bases at V and 5 bases at J, leaving 6 bases unmatched. CDR3 length: 15 amino acids.

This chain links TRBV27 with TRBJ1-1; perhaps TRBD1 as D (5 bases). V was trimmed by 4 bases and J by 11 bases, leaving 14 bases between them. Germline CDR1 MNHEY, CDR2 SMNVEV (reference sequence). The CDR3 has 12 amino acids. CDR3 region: CASSSSGNRAFF. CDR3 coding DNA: TGTGCCAGCAGTTCTTCAGGGAATAGGGCTTTCTTT.

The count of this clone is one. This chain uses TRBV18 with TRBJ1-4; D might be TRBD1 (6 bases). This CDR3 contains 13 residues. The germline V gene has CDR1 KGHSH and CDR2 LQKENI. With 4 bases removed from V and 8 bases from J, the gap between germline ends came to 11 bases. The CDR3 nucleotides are TGTGCCAGCTCACGGGACATCGGAGAAAAACTGTTTTTT. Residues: CASSRDIGEKLFF.

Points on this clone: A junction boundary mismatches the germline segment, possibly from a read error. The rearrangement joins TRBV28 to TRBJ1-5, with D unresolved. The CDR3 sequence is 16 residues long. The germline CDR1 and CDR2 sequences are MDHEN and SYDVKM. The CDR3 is CASRFRGGGVNQPQHF. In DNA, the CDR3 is TGTGCCAGCCGTTTCCGGGGAGGAGGAGTCAATCAGCCCCAGCATTTT.